The 32 T cell receptor beta chains in this list originate from one sample, sequenced in a study of T cells in Graves' hyperthyroidism and ophthalmopathy. RNA transcripts gave rise to amplified TCR beta CDR3 regions. HTBI primers drove first-round RT-PCR of the TCR CDR3. Via MiXCR, TCRdb re-called the multiplex PCR reads, giving one row per CDR3 protein. Among around 760,000 distinct CDR3 sequences listed, around 40% were seen once. The sequenced sample was blood. These receptors all stem from a middle-aged woman with Graves' hyperthyroidism.

This clonotype occurred a few times. This chain joins TRBV11-2 and TRBJ2-7; 9 nucleotides match TRBD1. J gave up 4 bases and V 5 bases, and 15 bases lay outside the gene matches. This CDR3 region has 17 residues. Germline CDR1 reads SGHAT; CDR2 reads FQNNGV. The CDR3, as DNA: TGTGCCAGCAGCCTTGGGGGTCCGGGACAGGGAAATTACGAGCAGTACTTC. It translates to CASSLGGPGQGNYEQYF.

As for this clonotype: At one of its ends the junction is not consistent with the germline gene, which may arise from a read error. The chain links TRBV5-1 to TRBJ1-5; TRBD1 matches at 10 bases. Germline assignment: CDR1 SGHRS and CDR2 YFSETQ. The CDR3 consists of 15 residues. The CDR3 nucleotides read TGTGCCAGCAGCCGGGGACAGGGGCTACATCAGCCCCAGCATTTT. Its translation is CASSRGQGLHQPQHF.

This clonotype appeared many times. The CDR3 DNA is TGTGCCAGCAGCTTAACGACAGGACCAAACTATGGCTACACCTTC. Protein sequence: CASSLTTGPNYGYTF. This chain joins TRBV7-2 and TRBJ1-2, with a tentative D call TRBD1 (6 bases). CDR3 length: 15 amino acids. V shed 2 bases and J shed 2 bases, with 12 bases lying between them. The germline V gene encodes CDR1 SGHTA and CDR2 FQGNSA. The full variable domain, completed using reference TRBV7-2 and TRBJ1-2, is GAGVSQSPSNKVTEKGKDVELRCDPISGHTALYWYRQSLGQGLEFLIYFQGNSAPDKSGLPSDRFSAERTGGSVSTLTIQRTQQEDSAVYLCASSLTTGPNYGYTFGSGTRLTVV.

Comments on this clonotype: This clone may be a read error of a much larger clone one base away. The chain is built from TRBV20-1 and TRBJ2-5; a weak D match, TRBD1 (6 bases). The assigned J gene may be wrong: the sequence end matches TRBJ2-7 better. The CDR3 runs 11 residues. Germline V gene data show CDR1 as DFQATT and CDR2 as SNEGSKA (reference sequence). CDR3 sequence reads: CSVTRGHEQYF. DNA for the CDR3: TGCAGTGTTACCAGGGGACACGAGCAGTACTTC.

The V gene is TRBV7-2, the J gene TRBJ2-7, with 8 bases that match TRBD2. The ends lost 1 base at V and 6 bases at J; junction bases unmatched: 5. This CDR3 is 14 amino acids long. CDR1 is SGHTA and CDR2 is FQGNSA in the germline V gene. The CDR3 region is CASSLGLAGLEQYF. The DNA of the CDR3 is TGTGCCAGCAGCTTAGGGCTAGCGGGCCTCGAGCAGTACTTC.

This clonotype has a handful of counts. The chain employs TRBV20-1 and TRBJ1-4; no reliable D call. Per germline, CDR1 DFQATT and CDR2 SNEGSKA (reference sequence). V lost 3 bases, J lost 4 bases, and 9 bases lay in between. The length of the CDR3 is 13 residues. CDR3 amino acids: CSARGRLNEKLFF. The CDR3 DNA follows: TGCAGTGCTAGGGGCAGACTTAATGAAAAACTGTTTTTT.

This clonotype showed up just a few times. This chain uses TRBV19 with TRBJ2-2; D uncertain. The length of the CDR3 is 17 residues. Germline CDR1 is LNHDA and CDR2 is SQIVND (reference sequence). Trimming removed 0 bases from V and 0 bases from J, with 11 bases in between. The CDR3: CASSIERVRANTGELFF. The DNA of the CDR3 is TGTGCCAGTAGTATAGAACGGGTGAGAGCGAACACCGGGGAGCTGTTTTTT.

The sample holds a few counts of this clonotype. The chain uses TRBV14 and TRBJ1-5, with no clear D. V shed 1 base and J shed 5 bases, with 9 bases lying between them. In germline, CDR1 is SGHDN, CDR2 FVKESK. This CDR3 has 14 amino acids. The CDR3 nucleotides read TGTGCCAGCAGCCAAGCGGCCACTGATCAGCCCCAGCATTTT. This encodes CASSQAATDQPQHF.

As for this clonotype: One end of the junction does not line up with germline, which may come from a read error. This chain joins TRBV5-1 and TRBJ1-2; D is possibly TRBD1 (6 bases). The germline CDR1 and CDR2 sequences are SGHRS and YFSETQ. The CDR3 has 15 residues. The CDR3 sequence: CTSSLGSLQGYGYTF. In DNA form, the CDR3 reads TGCACCAGCAGCTTGGGCAGCCTACAGGGATACGGCTACACCTTC. Drawing the rest from reference TRBV5-1 and TRBJ1-2, the complete variable domain is KAGVTQTPRYLIKTRGQQVTLSCSPISGHRSVSWYQQTPGQGLQFLFEYFSETQRNKGNFPGRFSGRQFSNSRSEMNVSTLELGDSALYLCTSSLGSLQGYGYTFGSGTRLTVV.

This chain joins TRBV2 and TRBJ1-2; 8 bases are shared with TRBD1. J was trimmed by 1 base and V by 6 bases; bases with no gene match: 13. This CDR3 has 17 amino acids. The germline V gene encodes CDR1 SNHLY and CDR2 FYNNEI. CDR3 amino acids: CASSQYWAGGYNYGYTF. The CDR3 nucleotides are TGTGCCAGCAGCCAATATTGGGCAGGGGGCTATAACTATGGCTACACCTTC.

This clonotype turned up a few times. The chain uses TRBV4-2 and TRBJ2-7, with D unclear. Germline-derived CDR1 and CDR2 are LGHNA and YNFKEQ. V was clipped by 0 bases and J by 2 bases, with 11 bases between them. CDR3 length: 15 residues. CDR3: CASSQDLAVAYEQYF. In DNA, the CDR3 is TGTGCCAGCAGCCAAGATCTGGCTGTAGCCTACGAGCAGTACTTC.

The chain is built from TRBV5-1 and TRBJ2-5; D possibly corresponds to TRBD2 (6 bases). Germline values: CDR1 SGHRS, CDR2 YFSETQ. Trimming took 0 bases from V and 2 from J, leaving 11 bases between them. The CDR3 contains 15 residues. The CDR3: CASSLDPGVQETQYF. As DNA, the CDR3 is TGCGCCAGCAGCTTGGATCCGGGGGTTCAAGAGACCCAGTACTTC.

The chain combines TRBV6-5 with TRBJ1-6; D perhaps matches TRBD1 (6 bases). This CDR3 contains 16 residues. Germline V lookup: CDR1 MNHEY, CDR2 SVGAGI. V gave up 0 bases and J gave up 6 bases, with 12 bases separating them. The chain's CDR3 is CASSYSPGVLNSPLHF. As DNA, the CDR3 is TGTGCCAGCAGTTACTCGCCAGGGGTGCTTAATTCACCCCTCCACTTT.

The chain couples TRBV9 to TRBJ1-1; TRBD1 matches 10 bases. Germline V gene data show CDR1 as SGDLS and CDR2 as YYNGEE. The CDR3 covers 17 residues. V lost 5 bases, J lost 0 bases, and 10 bases stayed unmatched. The CDR3 sequence is CASSPGTGEDMNTEAFF. In DNA form, the CDR3 reads TGTGCCAGCAGTCCCGGGACAGGGGAGGACATGAACACTGAAGCTTTCTTT.

This clonotype was observed many times. The V gene is TRBV29-1, the J gene TRBJ1-4; D gene uncertain. CDR3 size: 11 residues. V gave up 7 bases and J gave up 3 bases, with 6 bases separating them. Germline CDR1 and CDR2: SQVTM and ANQGSEA. In DNA form, the CDR3 reads TGCAGCGGAGTATCTAATGAAAAACTGTTTTTT. Encoded protein: CSGVSNEKLFF.

This CDR3 reads CASSLWGQRFEAFF. As DNA, the CDR3 is TGTGCCAGCAGCTTATGGGGACAGCGTTTTGAAGCTTTCTTT. The J gene is TRBJ1-1, the V gene TRBV5-6, with 7 bases identical to TRBD1. V lost 2 bases to trimming and J lost 7 bases; unmatched junction nucleotides: 8. The CDR3 sequence is 14 residues long. Germline V gene lookup returns CDR1 SGHDT and CDR2 YYEEEE.

This chain uses TRBV28 with TRBJ1-2, with 8 positions matching TRBD1. The V gene end was trimmed by 1 base and the J gene end by 3 bases; junction bases not matched to a gene: 10. This CDR3 is built from 17 residues. Germline CDR1 is MDHEN and CDR2 is SYDVKM. The CDR3 reads CASSLSPNGQGDYGYTF. DNA for the CDR3: TGTGCCAGCAGTTTATCCCCGAACGGACAGGGTGACTATGGCTACACCTTC.

The J gene is TRBJ1-6, the V gene TRBV7-9, with 11 bases matching TRBD1. The germline CDR1 and CDR2 sequences are SEHNR and FQNEAQ (reference sequence). The junction had 10 bases not matched to a gene; V was cut back by 6 bases and J by 15 bases. The CDR3 is made up of 14 amino acids. The CDR3 here is CASSSRDRGRLLHF. CDR3 bases: TGTGCCAGCAGTTCCCGGGACAGGGGGAGGCTCCTCCACTTT. Full variable domain (outside the CDR3, taken from reference TRBV7-9 and TRBJ1-6): DTGVSQNPRHKITKRGQNVTFRCDPISEHNRLYWYRQTLGQGPEFLTYFQNEAQLEKSRLLSDRFSAERPKGSFSTLEIQRTEQGDSAMYLCASSSRDRGRLLHFGNGTRLTVT.

The rearrangement joins TRBV11-1 to TRBJ2-6; 8 bases fit TRBD1. The CDR3 totals 17 residues. Germline CDR1 is SGHAT and CDR2 is FQDESV (reference sequence). With 8 bases clipped from V and 4 bases from J, the junction kept 13 bases outside the gene matches. The CDR3 DNA follows: TGTGCCAGCTCACCATGGGAGACAGGGGACGGGGCCAACGTCCTGACTTTC. Its translation: CASSPWETGDGANVLTF.

In regard to this clonotype: An end of the junction differs from the germline gene, which may be a read error. The chain carries TRBV29-1 and TRBJ2-6; D is possibly TRBD2 (5 bases). The CDR3 is 16 residues long. CDR1 SQVTM and CDR2 ANQGSEA come from the germline V gene. CDR3 in amino acids: CSVVLLGDSGANVLTF. DNA of the CDR3: TGTAGCGTTGTTTTATTAGGAGACTCTGGGGCCAACGTCCTGACTTTC.

In nucleotides, the CDR3 is TGTGCCAGCAGCCAATCCCCCGGGACAGAACAGCCCCAGCATTTT. Its translation: CASSQSPGTEQPQHF. The gene calls are TRBV7-9 and TRBJ1-5; TRBD1 agrees at 7 bases. V was clipped by 5 bases and J by 7 bases; unmatched bases: 11. Germline loops: CDR1 SEHNR, CDR2 FQNEAQ (reference sequence). This CDR3 contains 15 residues. Full variable domain (outside the CDR3, taken from reference TRBV7-9 and TRBJ1-5): DTGVSQNPRHKITKRGQNVTFRCDPISEHNRLYWYRQTLGQGPEFLTYFQNEAQLEKSRLLSDRFSAERPKGSFSTLEIQRTEQGDSAMYLCASSQSPGTEQPQHFGDGTRLSIL.

V and J are TRBV4-3 and TRBJ2-7; 9 nucleotides line up with TRBD2. Germline assignment: CDR1 LGHNA and CDR2 YSLEER. V lost 1 base, J lost 5 bases, and 0 bases stayed unmatched. The CDR3 spans 13 residues. CDR3 protein: CASSQGTSDEQYF. Here the CDR3 DNA reads TGCGCCAGCAGCCAAGGGACTAGCGACGAGCAGTACTTC.

The rearrangement links TRBV28 to TRBJ1-5; D remains ambiguous. From germline, CDR1 is MDHEN and CDR2 SYDVKM. This CDR3 comprises 14 residues. V dropped 6 bases and J dropped 1 base, with 10 bases sitting between them. The CDR3 nucleotides read TGTGCCAGCAGACAGACATTAAGCAATCAGCCCCAGCATTTT. Its protein is CASRQTLSNQPQHF.

About this clonotype itself: This may come from a read error, since a much larger clone is one base off. This chain connects TRBV7-2 to TRBJ1-2; D is unresolved. V dropped 1 base and J dropped 2 bases, with 11 bases sitting between them. CDR3 length: 15 amino acids. CDR1 and CDR2 (germline): SGHTA, FQGNSA. The CDR3 DNA reads as TGTGCCAGCAGCTTAGAAAGAGCCGGGAACTATGGCTACACCTTC. Its translation: CASSLERAGNYGYTF.

This clonotype was detected ten times or more. CDR3 nucleotide sequence: TGTGCCATCAGTGAGGTTAGGGTGGAGACCCAGTACTTC. It is translated as CAISEVRVETQYF. The chain joins TRBV10-3 to TRBJ2-5; no firm D call. The V end lost 2 bases, the J end lost 5 bases, and 9 bases lay between the germline ends. This CDR3 contains 13 residues. Germline lookup yields CDR1 ENHRY and CDR2 SYGVKD.

The sample holds many counts of this clonotype. This chain links TRBV7-2 with TRBJ2-7; 9 bases agree with TRBD2. With V trimmed by 1 base and J by 2 bases, 3 bases remained unmatched. CDR3 length: 15 amino acids. Germline V gives CDR1 SGHTA, CDR2 FQGNSA. CDR3 protein: CASSLVAGETYEQYF. CDR3 DNA: TGTGCCAGCAGCTTAGTAGCGGGAGAGACCTACGAGCAGTACTTC.

The sample holds a few counts of this clonotype. V is TRBV6-5 and J is TRBJ1-2; the D is unclear. CDR3 length: 15 amino acids. Trimming took off 0 bases at V and 8 bases at J, with 16 bases between the two ends. Germline values: CDR1 MNHEY, CDR2 SVGAGI. The CDR3 coding sequence is TGTGCCAGCAGTTACTCGGGAACGGCGGGAGGGGGCTACACCTTC. Its translation: CASSYSGTAGGGYTF.

This clonotype was seen many times. This chain links TRBV7-9 with TRBJ2-7, with unresolved D. This CDR3 spans 13 amino acids. Trimming shortened V by 0 bases and J by 1 base, and 4 bases separated the two germline ends. CDR1 is SEHNR, CDR2 FQNEAQ, per germline (reference sequence). CDR3 in DNA: TGTGCCAGCAGCTTAGCAACATCCTACGAGCAGTACTTC. As protein: CASSLATSYEQYF.

This clonotype turned up a few times. The chain links TRBV12-3 or TRBV12-4 to TRBJ1-1, with a weak D call TRBD1 (6 bases). The CDR3 covers 14 residues. Trimming cost V 7 bases and J 2 bases, with 14 bases left between them. The CDR3 here is CASKWGTPNTEAFF. The CDR3, as DNA: TGTGCCAGCAAATGGGGGACACCTAACACTGAAGCTTTCTTT.

This clonotype has at least ten counts. This chain's CDR3 is CASSAGRSWYQETQYF. DNA for the CDR3: TGTGCCAGCAGCGCCGGTCGGTCGTGGTACCAAGAGACCCAGTACTTC. This chain uses TRBV9 with TRBJ2-5; D call uncertain. The CDR3 runs 16 residues. Deletions cut 3 bases from V and 0 bases from J, with 15 bases between. Looked up from germline, CDR1 is SGDLS and CDR2 is YYNGEE.

This clonotype occurred a few times. The chain combines TRBV30 with TRBJ2-7, with D possibly TRBD2 on 6 matching bases. V was pared by 0 bases and J by 0 bases, with 15 bases between. Germline CDR1 reads GTSNPN; CDR2 reads SVGIG (reference sequence). The CDR3 loop spans 16 amino acids. CDR3 DNA: TGTGCCTGGAGTGTTCAGAACGGGGGTTACTCCTACGAGCAGTACTTC. Protein: CAWSVQNGGYSYEQYF.

On this clonotype: A single base separates this from a much larger clone, so it may be a read error. No conserved phenylalanine or tryptophan ends this CDR3, so it is likely a read error. J is TRBJ1-3 and V is TRBV13; D might be TRBD1 (6 bases). The CDR3 consists of 15 residues. V gave up 4 bases and J gave up 2 bases, with 12 bases separating them. The germline CDR1 and CDR2 sequences are PRHDT and FYEKMQ (reference sequence). The CDR3 reads CASSYRGAAGNTIYS. CDR3 DNA sequence: TGTGCCAGCAGCTATAGGGGGGCAGCTGGAAACACCATATATTCT.